The T cell receptor (beta chain) under discussion was sequenced for a study of T cells in Graves' hyperthyroidism and ophthalmopathy. Trimming cost V 0 bases and J 8 bases; bases outside gene matches: 6. Germline-derived CDR1 and CDR2 are GTSNPN and SVGIG (reference sequence). The CDR3 loop spans 13 amino acids. The TCR beta CDR3 regions underwent amplification using RNA transcripts as the source. Primed by the HTBI set, a first-round RT-PCR was run on the TCR CDR3. One entry per CDR3 protein results from TCRdb running MiXCR on the multiplex PCR reads. The sample consists of more than 650,000 distinct CDR3 sequences, around 13% of them appearing once. This clonotype was counted ten times or more.

The material sequenced was blood. The receptor was isolated from a woman younger than 30 with Graves' hyperthyroidism. The rearrangement links TRBV30 to TRBJ1-1, with 7 nucleotides matching TRBD1. The CDR3 region has the DNA TGTGCCTGGAGTGTCAACCGAGGGGGCGAAGCTTTCTTT. It yields the protein CAWSVNRGGEAFF. Variable domain in full (rest from reference TRBV30 and TRBJ1-1): SQTIHQWPATLVQPVGSPLSLECTVEGTSNPNLYWYRQAAGRGLQLLFYSVGIGQISSEVPQNLSASRPQDRQFILSSKKLLLSDSGFYLCAWSVNRGGEAFFGQGTRLTVV.